The 11 T cell receptor beta chains below all came from one sample that was sequenced in a study of beta chain features in type 1 diabetes. No cognate antigen is known for these TCRs. Study-level results: All four CD4+ subsets from Type 1 diabetes patients carried moderately but significantly shorter TCRB CDR3s.

The whole isolated RNA underwent reverse transcription, so sequencing captured expressed TCRB transcripts. TCRdb's copy holds only in-frame clones and misses some; the assay was immunoSEQ multiplex PCR. The table includes hundreds of thousands of clones, over 10% detected once. Source material: naive CD4+ T cells from blood. The receptors originated from a young man with type 1 diabetes.

The V call is TRBV6-5, the J call TRBJ2-6, with D possibly being TRBD1 (5 bases). This CDR3 is 16 amino acids long. Looked up from germline, CDR1 is MNHEY and CDR2 is SVGAGI. Trimming removed 2 bases from V and 4 bases from J, with 12 bases in between. As DNA, the CDR3 is TGTGCCAGCAGTTACGGGGCTGGGCCCGGGGCCAACGTCCTGACTTTC. It translates to CASSYGAGPGANVLTF.

This clone was seen only a few times. A junction end diverges from the germline sequence, so it may reflect a read error. The chain combines TRBV4-2 with TRBJ1-5, with 9 nucleotides matching TRBD1. Germline V gene sequence: CDR1 LGHNA, CDR2 YNFKEQ. The CDR3 totals 13 residues. CDR3 nucleotide sequence: TGTGCCAGCAGCCAAGATCCCGGGACAGGGCGCGATTTT. Encoded protein: CASSQDPGTGRDF.

The chain uses TRBV6-6 and TRBJ1-2, with no clear D. Germline V lookup: CDR1 MNHNY, CDR2 SVGAGI (reference sequence). Between the trimmed V and J ends, which lost 8 bases and 2 bases, there was a span of 9 bases. The CDR3 covers 12 residues. The CDR3 loop reads CASSNRNYGYTF. The CDR3 nucleotides read TGTGCCAGCTCCAACCGCAACTATGGCTACACCTTC.

About this clone itself: The same CDR3 can be traced to other DNA sequences in this sample. The V and J genes are TRBV2 and TRBJ2-3; D unresolved. This CDR3 has 12 residues. The V end was cut by 1 base, the J end by 4 bases, with 3 bases between. Germline V CDR1 and CDR2: SNHLY, FYNNEI. The chain's CDR3 is CASSEGPDTQYF. The CDR3, as DNA: TGTGCCAGCAGTGAAGGCCCAGATACGCAGTATTTT.

The count of this clone is one. The CDR3 DNA is TGCGCCAGCAGCCAGGGCCGACGGGGCGACACCGGGGAGCTGTTTTTT. It yields the protein CASSQGRRGDTGELFF. V gene TRBV4-1 combines with J gene TRBJ2-2; tentatively, D is TRBD1 or TRBD2 (5 bases each). The CDR3 is made up of 16 amino acids. Trimming cost V 3 bases and J 3 bases, with 14 bases left between them. Germline-derived CDR1 and CDR2 are MGHRA and YSYEKL.

This clone was found a few times. The chain uses TRBV19 and TRBJ2-3, with TRBD1 identical over 10 bases. Germline V gene lookup returns CDR1 LNHDA and CDR2 SQIVND (reference sequence). The CDR3 is 14 residues long. Unmatched junction bases numbered 2, after V lost 3 bases and J lost 5 bases. CDR3 nucleotide sequence: TGTGCCAGTAGTATCGGACAGGGGGAAGATACGCAGTATTTT. Translated, it gives CASSIGQGEDTQYF.

This clone was detected a few times. The V and J genes are TRBV5-6 and TRBJ2-6, with TRBD1 matching over 10 bases. The V segment lost 2 bases and the J segment 0 bases; nucleotides outside the gene matches: 5. The CDR3 is made up of 18 amino acids. Per germline, CDR1 SGHDT and CDR2 YYEEEE. CDR3: CASSLTGQGSSGANVLTF. Here the CDR3 DNA reads TGTGCCAGCAGCTTAACGGGACAGGGGAGCTCTGGGGCCAACGTCCTGACTTTC.

This chain links TRBV7-6 with TRBJ2-5; no clear D. This CDR3 region has 13 residues. Deletions cut 1 base from V and 7 bases from J, with 10 bases between. Per the germline V gene, CDR1 is SGHVS and CDR2 is FNYEAQ. The CDR3 region has the DNA TGTGCCAGCAGCTTAGGGTCCCTTGCGACCCAGTACTTC. The encoded protein is CASSLGSLATQYF.

The chain combines TRBV4-1 with TRBJ1-3; D gene ambiguous. Germline V gene data show CDR1 as MGHRA and CDR2 as YSYEKL. This CDR3 has 15 amino acids. The V gene lost 2 bases and the J gene lost 4 bases, with 12 bases spanning the gap. DNA of the CDR3: TGCGCCAGCAGCCAAAGTACGAGATCCGGAAACACCATATATTTT. This translates into CASSQSTRSGNTIYF.

This clone was counted only a few times. This rearrangement joins TRBV18 to TRBJ2-3; D not resolved. This CDR3 contains 14 residues. Trimming removed 1 base from V and 0 bases from J, with 5 bases in between. CDR1 and CDR2 (germline): KGHSH, LQKENI. The CDR3 coding sequence is TGTGCCAGCTCACCACAGGACAGCACAGATACGCAGTATTTT. As protein: CASSPQDSTDTQYF.

This clone has only a few counts. The chain recombines TRBV7-2 with TRBJ2-7; D assignment may be TRBD1 or TRBD2 (5 bases each). Germline V gene lookup returns CDR1 SGHTA and CDR2 FQGNSA. Trimming stripped 6 bases from V and 6 bases from J, with 18 bases between. The CDR3 extends over 14 amino acids. The CDR3 DNA follows: TGTGCCAGCAGGACCGACATGTCGGGGCTCGAGCAGTACTTC. Its protein is CASRTDMSGLEQYF.